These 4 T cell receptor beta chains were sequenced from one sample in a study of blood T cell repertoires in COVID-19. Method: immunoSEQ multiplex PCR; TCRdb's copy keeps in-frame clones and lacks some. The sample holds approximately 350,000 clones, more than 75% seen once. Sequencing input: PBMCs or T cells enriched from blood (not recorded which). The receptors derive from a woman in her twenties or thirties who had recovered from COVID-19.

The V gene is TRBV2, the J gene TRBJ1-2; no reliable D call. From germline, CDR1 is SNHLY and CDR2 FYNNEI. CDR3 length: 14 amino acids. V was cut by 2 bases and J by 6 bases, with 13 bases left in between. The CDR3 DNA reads TGTGCCAGCAGTGAAACCCGGGGAACGGATGGCTACACCTTC. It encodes CASSETRGTDGYTF.

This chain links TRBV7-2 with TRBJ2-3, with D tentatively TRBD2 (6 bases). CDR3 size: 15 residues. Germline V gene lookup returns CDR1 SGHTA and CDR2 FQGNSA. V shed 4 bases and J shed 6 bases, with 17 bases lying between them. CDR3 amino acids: CASSSGAGGADTQYF. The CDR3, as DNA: TGTGCCAGCAGCTCCGGGGCGGGCGGGGCCGATACGCAGTATTTT. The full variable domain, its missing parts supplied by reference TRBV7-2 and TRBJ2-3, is GAGVSQSPSNKVTEKGKDVELRCDPISGHTALYWYRQSLGQGLEFLIYFQGNSAPDKSGLPSDRFSAERTGGSVSTLTIQRTQQEDSAVYLCASSSGAGGADTQYFGPGTRLTVL.

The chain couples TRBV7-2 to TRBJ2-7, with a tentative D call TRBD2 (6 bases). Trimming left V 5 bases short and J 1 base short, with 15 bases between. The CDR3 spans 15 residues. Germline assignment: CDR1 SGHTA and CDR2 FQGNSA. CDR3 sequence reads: CASSPRRAYSYEQYF. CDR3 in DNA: TGTGCCAGCAGCCCCCGGAGGGCTTATTCCTACGAGCAGTACTTC.

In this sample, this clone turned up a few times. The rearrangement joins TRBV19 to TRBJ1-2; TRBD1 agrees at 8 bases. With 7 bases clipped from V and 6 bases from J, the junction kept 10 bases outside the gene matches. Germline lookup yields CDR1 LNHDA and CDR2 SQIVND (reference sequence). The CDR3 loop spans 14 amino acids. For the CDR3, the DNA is TGTGCCAGTATGGGATCAGGGGGCATCAATGGCTACACCTTC. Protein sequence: CASMGSGGINGYTF.